The 12 T cell receptor beta chains in this list originate from one sample, sequenced in a study of blood T cell repertoires in COVID-19. Sequenced by immunoSEQ multiplex PCR; TCRdb stores in-frame clones only, minus some. The table has roughly 260,000 clones, more than 75% seen once. The sequenced sample consisted of peripheral blood. The receptors were sampled from a woman in her forties or fifties with acute or convalescent COVID-19.

This chain joins TRBV28 and TRBJ2-7; D not certain. Looked up from germline, CDR1 is MDHEN and CDR2 is SYDVKM. Trimming took off 6 bases at V and 4 bases at J, with 7 bases between the two ends. This CDR3 has 11 amino acids. The chain's CDR3 is CASRLQYEQYF. The CDR3 DNA reads as TGTGCCAGCAGACTGCAATACGAGCAGTACTTC. Together with reference TRBV28 and TRBJ2-7, the CDR3 gives the full variable domain: DVKVTQSSRYLVKRTGEKVFLECVQDMDHENMFWYRQDPGLGLRLIYFSYDVKMKEKGDIPEGYSVSREKKERFSLILESASTNQTSMYLCASRLQYEQYFGPGTRLTVT.

V and J are TRBV28 and TRBJ1-4; possible D gene TRBD1, 6 bases. Germline CDR1 is MDHEN and CDR2 is SYDVKM. The germline V and J ends were trimmed by 6 bases and 3 bases, with 11 bases remaining between them. There are 14 residues in the CDR3. CDR3 amino acids: CASRWTVANEKLFF. In DNA form, the CDR3 reads TGTGCCAGCAGATGGACAGTCGCTAATGAAAAACTGTTTTTT.

This chain connects TRBV28 to TRBJ2-1; 9 nucleotides match TRBD2. Germline CDR1 reads MDHEN; CDR2 reads SYDVKM. The CDR3 is 13 amino acids. The CDR3 loop reads CVSGSPVYNEQFF. CDR3 in DNA: TGTGTTAGCGGGAGCCCCGTTTACAATGAGCAGTTCTTC.

This clone was seen once. This rearrangement joins TRBV28 to TRBJ2-1, with TRBD2 matching 8 bases. The V and J ends lost 6 bases and 10 bases, in that order; junction bases with no gene match: 11. This CDR3 spans 14 amino acids. Germline V gene lookup returns CDR1 MDHEN and CDR2 SYDVKM. The CDR3 coding sequence is TGTGCCAGCAGCGGCGGGGGGTACCAAGTGGAGCAGTTCTTC. This sequence encodes CASSGGGYQVEQFF.

The chain recombines TRBV28 with TRBJ1-4, with a tentative D call TRBD1 (6 bases). The germline CDR1 and CDR2 sequences are MDHEN and SYDVKM. Trimming took off 1 base at V and 10 bases at J, with 10 bases between the two ends. This CDR3 region has 13 residues. The CDR3 DNA sequence: TGTGCCAGCAGTTTATCGGGGGGCGGAAAACTGTTTTTT. Translating it yields CASSLSGGGKLFF.

The chain recombines TRBV3-1 (or the pseudogene TRBV3-2) with TRBJ1-6; D unclear. This CDR3 spans 16 amino acids. Germline values: CDR1 LGHDT, CDR2 YNNKEL (reference sequence). Trimming took off 0 bases at V and 5 bases at J, with 11 bases between the two ends. In DNA form, the CDR3 reads TGTGCCAGCAGCCAAGATGCGGCGGTTCATAATTCACCCCTCCACTTT. Translated, it gives CASSQDAAVHNSPLHF.

The chain recombines TRBV6-1 with TRBJ2-1; 11 bases agree with TRBD1. Germline V gene sequence: CDR1 MNHNS, CDR2 SASEGT. The junction had 10 bases not matched to a gene; V was cut back by 1 base and J by 2 bases. This CDR3 is 19 amino acids long. CDR3 sequence: CASSEGRTGGFPPYNEQFF. DNA of the CDR3: TGTGCCAGCAGTGAAGGTCGGACAGGGGGCTTCCCTCCCTACAATGAGCAGTTCTTC.

V gene TRBV2 combines with J gene TRBJ2-2; D may be TRBD2 (5 bases). The V end lost 7 bases, the J end lost 7 bases, and 19 bases lay between the germline ends. CDR3 size: 15 residues. From germline, CDR1 is SNHLY and CDR2 FYNNEI. DNA for the CDR3: TGTGCCAGCACGAGGACTGCAACTCCTCTCGGGGAGCTGTTTTTT. As protein: CASTRTATPLGELFF. The variable domain in full, with the rest retrieved from reference TRBV2 and TRBJ2-2, is EPEVTQTPSHQVTQMGQEVILRCVPISNHLYFYWYRQILGQKVEFLVSFYNNEISEKSEIFDDQFSVERPDGSNFTLKIRSTKLEDSAMYFCASTRTATPLGELFFGEGSRLTVL.

V gene TRBV30 combines with J gene TRBJ1-5, with 7 nucleotides matching TRBD1. Trimming cost V 1 base and J 15 bases; bases outside gene matches: 12. Per germline, CDR1 GTSNPN and CDR2 SVGIG (reference sequence). The CDR3 runs to 13 residues. The CDR3 region is CAWSGATGLAPHF. The CDR3 nucleotides read TGTGCCTGGAGTGGAGCGACAGGGCTGGCTCCGCATTTT.

The chain has TRBV3-1 (or the pseudogene TRBV3-2) and TRBJ1-1; D might be TRBD1 (6 bases). This CDR3 is 13 amino acids long. Between the trimmed V and J ends, which lost 3 bases and 8 bases, there was a span of 13 bases. Germline CDR1 LGHDT, CDR2 YNNKEL (reference sequence). CDR3 sequence (DNA): TGTGCCAGCAGCCATGCATCCGGGACAGAAGCTTTCTTT. Protein product: CASSHASGTEAFF.

The chain is built from TRBV6-1 and TRBJ2-5; D unresolved. Trimming cost V 2 bases and J 4 bases, with 8 bases left between them. The CDR3 has 13 residues. Germline assignment: CDR1 MNHNS and CDR2 SASEGT. Written as DNA, the CDR3 is TGTGCCAGCAGTGAATCCCCTCGAGAGACCCAGTACTTC. Amino acids: CASSESPRETQYF.

The rearrangement uses TRBV19 and TRBJ2-1; 10 nucleotides line up with TRBD2. CDR1 LNHDA and CDR2 SQIVND come from the germline V gene (reference sequence). After removal of 3 bases from V and 12 bases from J, the junction contained 8 bases not matched to a gene. The CDR3 consists of 14 residues. CDR3 DNA: TGTGCCAGTAGTATGACCCTAGCGGGAGTACGGCAGTTCTTC. This encodes CASSMTLAGVRQFF.